This T cell receptor (beta chain) was documented in a study of technical replicates of blood from several donors. The protocol was immunoSEQ multiplex PCR, while the TCRdb copy is restricted to in-frame clones and leaves out a portion. The data show 60,000 to 80,000 clones, with 85% to 95% seen just once and roughly 0.4% held by the top ten. The germline V gene has CDR1 SGDLS and CDR2 YYNGEE. V was cut by 0 bases and J by 3 bases, with 9 bases left in between. CDR3 length: 14 amino acids. The TCR originated in a human donor in good health. Sequencing was performed on T cells isolated from PBMCs. The rearrangement links TRBV9 to TRBJ2-5; D remains ambiguous. CDR3 loop: CASSVGPPEETQYF. CDR3 nucleotides: TGTGCCAGCAGCGTAGGCCCTCCGGAAGAGACCCAGTACTTC.